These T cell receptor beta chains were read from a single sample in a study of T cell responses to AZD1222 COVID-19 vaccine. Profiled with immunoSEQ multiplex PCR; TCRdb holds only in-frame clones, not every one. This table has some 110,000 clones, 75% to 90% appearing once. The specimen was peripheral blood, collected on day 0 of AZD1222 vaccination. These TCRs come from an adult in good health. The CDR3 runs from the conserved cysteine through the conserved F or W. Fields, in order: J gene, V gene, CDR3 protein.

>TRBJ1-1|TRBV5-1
CASTRSTPNTEAFF
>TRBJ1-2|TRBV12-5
CASGLDRGLIGGYTF
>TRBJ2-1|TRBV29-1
CSATGTGLYNEQFF
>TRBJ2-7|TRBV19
CASSAGTGEAGYEQYF
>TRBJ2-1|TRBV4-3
CASSQDLREQFF
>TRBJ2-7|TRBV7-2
CASSLYPSGKIEQYF
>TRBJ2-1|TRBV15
CATSRDPHNEQFF
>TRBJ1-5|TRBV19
CASSMTGGWQQPQHF
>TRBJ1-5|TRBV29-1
CSVRSGPDQPQHF
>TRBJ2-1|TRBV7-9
CASSLRTVAVNNEQFF
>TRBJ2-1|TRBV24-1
CATSDLQGKDEQFF
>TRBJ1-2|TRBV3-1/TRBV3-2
CASSQGGVRYTF
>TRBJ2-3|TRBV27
CASSLRDTQYF
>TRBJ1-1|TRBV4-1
CASSQDRKNTEAFF
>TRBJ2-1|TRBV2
CASTPRAYNEQFF
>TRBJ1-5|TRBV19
CASSIGQGALGYLQPQHF
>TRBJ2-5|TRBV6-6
CASSYPEDGETQYF
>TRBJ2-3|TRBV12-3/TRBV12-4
CASSSRGTDTQYF
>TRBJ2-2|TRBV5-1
CASSPGQGGTGELFF
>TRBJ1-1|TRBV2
CASSEAGEAAFF
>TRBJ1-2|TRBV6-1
CASSDPAGANYGYTF
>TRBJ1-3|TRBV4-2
CASSPGHGAGNTIYF
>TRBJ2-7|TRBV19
CASSPDEVSEQYF